One and the same sample provided the 26 T cell receptor beta chains below, sequenced in a study of T cells in women clearing cervical HPV infection. TCRdb keeps only in-frame clones here, not all; method: immunoSEQ multiplex PCR. The listing records 30,000 to 40,000 clones. Sequences were obtained from blood buffy coat. These TCRs come from a woman aged 18 to 75 with a cervical HPV16 infection that either progressed to CIN3+ or cleared (not recorded which).

A note on this clone: The CDR3 end is not reached by the read, which stops 3 residues before it; the germline J gene fills it in. The chain uses TRBV30 and TRBJ1-6, with 8 nucleotides matching TRBD1. This CDR3 is 16 amino acids long. J gave up 6 bases and V 2 bases, and 9 bases lay outside the gene matches. From germline, CDR1 is GTSNPN and CDR2 SVGIG (reference sequence). The CDR3 sequence: CAWSSLEGQANSPLHF. The sequenced CDR3 bases are TGTGCCTGGAGTTCACTGGAGGGACAGGCTAATTCACCC.

With regard to this clone: With the read ending 3 residues before the CDR3 end, the germline J gene is used to fill in that end. V usage is TRBV7-9 and J usage is TRBJ2-7; 7 bases map to TRBD1. This CDR3 spans 14 amino acids. V gave up 2 bases and J gave up 1 base; unmatched junction bases: 2. Germline V CDR1 and CDR2: SEHNR, FQNEAQ (reference sequence). The part of the CDR3 DNA that was read is TGTGCCAGCAGCTTACCGGGACAGTCCTACGAG. Protein: CASSLPGQSYE. The full CDR3 is CASSLPGQSYEQYF.

On this clone: The CDR3 end is not reached by the read, which stops 3 residues before it; the germline J gene fills it in. This chain uses TRBV5-1 with TRBJ1-4; 11 nucleotides agree with TRBD1. Germline V lookup: CDR1 SGHRS, CDR2 YFSETQ. J lost 5 bases, V lost 0 bases, and 6 bases had no gene match. This CDR3 has 17 amino acids. The covered CDR3 bases are TGCGCCAGCAGCTTGGAAGGGGACAGGGGGGAAAATGAAAAA. Translation gives CASSLEGDRGENEK. The entire CDR3 reads CASSLEGDRGENEKLFF.

A remark on this clone: The read ends 3 residues early relative to the CDR3; the germline J gene fills the gap. This chain connects TRBV7-9 to TRBJ1-4; D unclear. The CDR3 loop spans 13 amino acids. Germline CDR1 reads SEHNR; CDR2 reads FQNEAQ (reference sequence). CDR3 in amino acids: CASSLPGGVPLFF. The sequenced part of the CDR3 DNA is TGTGCCAGCAGCCTCCCGGGTGGAGTTCCA.

As for this clone: The DNA ends 3 residues before the CDR3 does, and the rest of the CDR3 is filled in from the germline J gene. The chain joins TRBV19 to TRBJ2-3, with D possibly matching TRBD1 (6 bases). Germline V CDR1 and CDR2: LNHDA, SQIVND (reference sequence). This CDR3 is built from 16 residues. The CDR3 sequence: CASSTTRQGSFQPQYF. The CDR3 bases that were read are TGTGCCAGTAGTACCACTAGGCAGGGGAGTTTTCAGCCG.

Comments on this clone: The read terminates 3 residues before the CDR3 end, so the remaining end is supplied by the germline J gene. The chain is built from TRBV19 and TRBJ2-7, with unresolved D. This CDR3 is 13 amino acids long. V lost 5 bases to trimming and J lost 4 bases, with 12 bases between them. Germline CDR1 is LNHDA and CDR2 is SQIVND (reference sequence). CDR3 sequence reads: CASSVHSFYEQYF. The sequenced part of the CDR3 DNA is TGTGCCAGTAGTGTCCACAGTTTTTACGAG.

In the case of this clone: The read ends 3 residues shy of where the CDR3 ends; the end is completed using the germline J gene. The genes are TRBV20-1 and TRBJ1-6; D is unresolved. The germline CDR1 and CDR2 sequences are DFQATT and SNEGSKA (reference sequence). This CDR3 region has 14 residues. Between the trimmed V and J ends, which lost 6 bases and 1 base, there was a span of 10 bases. The CDR3 loop reads CSAPEGSYNSPLHF. CDR3 DNA, as far as it was read: TGCAGTGCGCCAGAGGGTTCCTATAATTCACCC.

In regard to this clone: With the read ending 3 residues before the CDR3 end, the germline J gene is used to fill in that end. This rearrangement joins TRBV27 to TRBJ2-3, with D unresolved. The CDR3 spans 16 residues. Germline CDR1 is MNHEY and CDR2 is SMNVEV (reference sequence). V lost 3 bases to trimming and J lost 7 bases, with 20 bases between them. CDR3 protein: CASSFRVWAYSNTQYF. The sequenced part of the CDR3 DNA is TGTGCCAGCAGTTTTAGGGTTTGGGCCTATTCAAATACG.

As concerns this clone: The missing CDR3 end, 3 residues past where the read stops, is filled in from the germline J gene. The chain uses TRBV6-1 and TRBJ1-3, with D possibly TRBD1 on 5 matching bases. The CDR3 is 15 residues long. Trimming pared 2 bases from V and 4 bases from J, leaving 12 bases between. Looked up from germline, CDR1 is MNHNS and CDR2 is SASEGT. The CDR3 is CASSEWRGTGNTIYF. The covered CDR3 bases are TGTGCCAGCAGTGAATGGCGGGGGACCGGAAACACC.

With respect to this clone: The read ends 3 residues before the CDR3 terminus; that terminus is restored from the germline J gene. The chain employs TRBV5-5 and TRBJ1-2; D perhaps matches TRBD1 (6 bases). The V and J ends lost 4 bases and 3 bases respectively, with 16 bases between them. The CDR3 contains 15 residues. Germline CDR1 reads SGHKS; CDR2 reads YYEKEE (reference sequence). This chain's CDR3 is CASSVRGSLDYGYTF. CDR3 DNA (partial): TGTGCCAGCAGCGTAAGGGGGTCTTTAGACTATGGC.

The CDR3 loop is CASGFLTQEGAVSGNTIYF. The part of the CDR3 DNA that was read is TGTGCTAGTGGTTTCCTAACTCAGGAAGGGGCCGTCTCTGGAAACACC. The chain is built from TRBV12-5 and TRBJ1-3; maybe TRBD1 (5 bases). The observed sequence ends 3 residues before the CDR3 terminus, with the missing tail filled in from the germline J gene. Germline V gene data show CDR1 as LGHNT and CDR2 as FRNRAP. Trimming removed 3 bases at V and 0 bases at J, with 21 bases between. CDR3 length equals 19 residues.

Regarding this clone: The read gets to within 3 residues of the CDR3 end, and the germline J gene fills in the rest. This chain connects TRBV6-2 or TRBV6-3 to TRBJ1-1; D remains unclear. V was pared by 0 bases and J by 1 base, with 15 bases between. In germline, CDR1 is MNHEY, CDR2 SVGEGT. The CDR3 contains 17 residues. The CDR3 reads CASSYSPEAEGNTEAFF. The part of the CDR3 DNA that was read is TGTGCCAGCAGTTACTCCCCGGAAGCGGAAGGGAACACTGAA.

Worth noting for this clone: The CDR3 end is not reached by the read, which stops 3 residues before it; the germline J gene fills it in. The chain carries TRBV20-1 and TRBJ2-3; 9 positions match TRBD2. The junction had 2 bases not matched to a gene; V was cut back by 0 bases and J by 4 bases. Germline CDR1 DFQATT, CDR2 SNEGSKA (reference sequence). The CDR3 covers 14 residues. The part of the CDR3 DNA that was read is TGCAGTGCTAGAGATCTAGCGGGACCAGATACG. Protein: CSARDLAGPDT. The entire CDR3 is CSARDLAGPDTQYF.

Concerning this clone: Read data end 3 residues before the CDR3 end; the end is taken from the germline J gene. The V gene is TRBV20-1, the J gene TRBJ2-1, with D unclear. Trimming shortened V by 5 bases and J by 0 bases, and 11 bases separated the two germline ends. The length of the CDR3 is 14 residues. CDR1 DFQATT and CDR2 SNEGSKA come from the germline V gene (reference sequence). The DNA read from the CDR3 is TGCAGTGCTCCCGACCCGGGCTCCTACAATGAG. Protein product: CSAPDPGSYNE. The whole CDR3 protein is CSAPDPGSYNEQFF.

The CDR3 reads CASSISHRALNDYTF. The part of the CDR3 DNA that was read is TGTGCCAGTAGTATATCCCACAGGGCCCTTAACGAC. The genes are TRBV19 and TRBJ1-2; tentative D call: TRBD1 (6 bases). Read coverage stops 3 residues before the CDR3 terminus; the germline J gene supplies the remainder. CDR1 and CDR2 (germline): LNHDA, SQIVND (reference sequence). The CDR3 covers 15 residues.

Comment on this clone: The read terminates 3 residues ahead of where the CDR3 ends, so the germline J gene completes it. The chain recombines TRBV20-1 with TRBJ2-2; D gene unclear. The CDR3 sequence is 13 residues long. V lost 5 bases to trimming and J lost 0 bases, with 7 bases between them. Germline CDR1 DFQATT, CDR2 SNEGSKA (reference sequence). CDR3 DNA (partial): TGCAGTGCTCCCAGTGCGAACACCGGGGAG. Translating it yields CSAPSANTGE. The whole CDR3 reads CSAPSANTGELFF.

In the case of this clone: Sequencing ends 3 residues short of the CDR3 end; the germline J gene provides the rest. J is TRBJ2-3 and V is TRBV9; TRBD2 agrees at 10 bases. V lost 3 bases and J lost 0; bases outside the gene matches: 1. CDR1 and CDR2 (germline): SGDLS, YYNGEE. The length of the CDR3 is 15 residues. CDR3 DNA (partial): TGTGCCAGCAGCGAGGGACTAGCGAGCACAGATACG. This codes for CASSEGLASTDT. In full, the CDR3 reads CASSEGLASTDTQYF.

A word on this clone: The sequence runs out 3 residues before the end of the CDR3; the remainder is reconstructed from the germline J gene. The V call is TRBV10-1, the J call TRBJ2-7, with a possible D match to TRBD2 (5 bases). The germline CDR1 and CDR2 sequences are WNHNN and SYGVQD (reference sequence). The ends were cut back, 0 bases at V and 5 bases at J, with 11 bases in the middle. CDR3 length equals 14 residues. Partial CDR3 DNA: TGCGCCAGCAGTGAGTCAGGAAGCGGTGACGAG. Protein: CASSESGSGDE. The complete CDR3 protein is CASSESGSGDEQYF.

Concerning this clone itself: Read coverage stops 3 residues before the CDR3 terminus; the germline J gene supplies the remainder. The rearrangement links TRBV19 to TRBJ2-1; possibly TRBD2 for D (6 bases). This CDR3 region has 13 residues. V dropped 3 bases and J dropped 3 bases, with 6 bases sitting between them. The germline gives CDR1 LNHDA, CDR2 SQIVND (reference sequence). CDR3 bases read: TGTGCCAGTAGTATGACTAGCTACAATGAG. It is translated as CASSMTSYNE. The CDR3 reads in full as CASSMTSYNEQFF.

On this clone itself: Read data end 3 residues before the CDR3 end; the end is taken from the germline J gene. The V and J genes are TRBV5-1 and TRBJ2-1; D is uncertain. The germline V gene has CDR1 SGHRS and CDR2 YFSETQ. Between the trimmed V and J ends, which lost 5 bases and 3 bases, there was a span of 6 bases. This CDR3 contains 12 residues. The sequenced part of the CDR3 DNA is TGCGCCAGCAGGACAAGCTACAATGAG. This codes for CASRTSYNE. The complete CDR3 reads CASRTSYNEQFF.

With regard to this clone: The read halts 3 residues ahead of the CDR3 end, with the missing end drawn from the germline J gene. The gene calls are TRBV5-1 and TRBJ2-3; a weak D match, TRBD1 (6 bases). CDR1 and CDR2 from the germline V gene are SGHRS and YFSETQ. V was trimmed by 0 bases and J by 1 base, leaving 9 bases between them. This CDR3 comprises 15 residues. The part of the CDR3 DNA that was read is TGCGCCAGCAGCTTGGAGAACAGGGGCACAGATACG. This sequence encodes CASSLENRGTDT. The CDR3, in full, reads CASSLENRGTDTQYF.

Worth noting for this clone: The sequenced fragment ends 3 residues before the CDR3 boundary, so the rest is inferred from the germline J gene. The chain has TRBV6-1 and TRBJ2-2, with D tentatively TRBD2 (6 bases). This CDR3 region has 14 residues. Per the germline V gene, CDR1 is MNHNS and CDR2 is SASEGT. Here the CDR3 reads CASSEGDSPEKLFF. The covered CDR3 bases are TGTGCCAGCAGTGAAGGGGACTCCCCGGAAAAG.

The sequenced part of the CDR3 DNA is TGTGCCAGTAGTATTGTTATTCGACAGAACTATGGC. It specifies CASSIVIRQNYG. The complete CDR3 protein is CASSIVIRQNYGYTF. The chain has TRBV19 and TRBJ1-2, with D possibly matching TRBD1 (5 bases). The read is 3 residues too short to cover the CDR3 end, so that end is filled in from the germline J gene. From germline, CDR1 is LNHDA and CDR2 SQIVND (reference sequence). This CDR3 comprises 15 residues. V dropped 3 bases and J dropped 2 bases, with 13 bases sitting between them.

As concerns this clone: Coverage ceases 3 residues before the CDR3 finishes, and the germline J gene fills in the end. The V call is TRBV5-4, the J call TRBJ2-1; D gene ambiguous. This CDR3 is 14 amino acids long. Germline V gives CDR1 SGHNT, CDR2 YYREEE (reference sequence). V lost 0 bases and J lost 0, with 4 bases in between. CDR3 DNA (partial): TGTGCCAGCAGCTTGGCCAGCTCCTACAATGAG. Translating it yields CASSLASSYNE. The entire CDR3 reads CASSLASSYNEQFF.

Note on this clone: The DNA ends 3 residues before the CDR3 does, and the rest of the CDR3 is filled in from the germline J gene. This chain uses TRBV12-3 or TRBV12-4 with TRBJ2-1; 10 nucleotides agree with TRBD1. Unmatched junction bases numbered 6, after V lost 6 bases and J lost 7 bases. The CDR3 runs to 14 residues. This CDR3 is CASSSRDRGNEQFF. The CDR3 DNA, read in part, is TGTGCCAGCAGCTCCCGGGACAGGGGAAATGAG.

A note on this clone: The read is 3 residues too short to cover the CDR3 end, so that end is filled in from the germline J gene. The V gene is TRBV20-1, the J gene TRBJ2-3; tentatively, D is TRBD1 or TRBD2 (6 bases each). The CDR3 runs to 13 residues. Germline CDR1 DFQATT, CDR2 SNEGSKA (reference sequence). With 5 bases removed from V and 4 bases from J, the gap between germline ends came to 13 bases. The CDR3 bases that were read are TGCAGTGCTCTCGAGGGGGAGGCAGATACG. It translates to CSALEGEADT. The whole CDR3 sequence reads CSALEGEADTQYF.